The 28 T cell receptor beta chains below come from one sample, sequenced in a study of OX40 agonist ivuxolimab in advanced cancers. The table came from immunoSEQ multiplex PCR; TCRdb's copy has only in-frame clones and leaves some out. This sample has about 46,000 clones, with approximately 90% found just once. This sample comprised CD4+ or CD8+ T cells sorted from blood, obtained in a trial of the OX40 agonist ivuxolimab. The receptors derive from an adult with an advanced solid tumor such as melanoma, head and neck, liver or kidney cancer.

The rearrangement joins TRBV21-1 to TRBJ2-5; no DNA check was done on the table's D call, TRBD1. TRBV21-1 is a known pseudogene. This CDR3 spans 16 amino acids. CDR3 residues: CASSKWGRGRRETQYF. Here the CDR3 DNA reads TGTGCCAGCAGCAAATGGGGCAGGGGGCGCCGGGAGACCCAGTACTTC.

The chain joins TRBV7-9 to TRBJ2-7, with 8 positions matching TRBD1. Losses at the gene ends were 1 base for V and 3 bases for J; bases not matched to a gene: 5. The CDR3 totals 15 residues. Germline values: CDR1 SEHNR, CDR2 FQNEAQ (reference sequence). CDR3 region: CASSLGQGALYEQYF. The CDR3 DNA follows: TGTGCCAGCAGCTTAGGTCAGGGGGCCCTCTACGAGCAGTACTTC.

The chain links TRBV7-9 to TRBJ1-1; D perhaps matches TRBD1 (5 bases). From germline, CDR1 is SEHNR and CDR2 FQNEAQ (reference sequence). The V and J ends lost 5 bases and 10 bases respectively, with 11 bases between them. The CDR3 sequence is 11 residues long. CDR3: CASSRRDGAFF. The CDR3 nucleotides are TGTGCCAGCAGCCGCAGGGATGGAGCTTTCTTT.

The V call is TRBV19, the J call TRBJ2-7, with TRBD1 identical over 7 bases. Germline loops: CDR1 LNHDA, CDR2 SQIVND (reference sequence). This CDR3 has 14 amino acids. The V gene end was trimmed by 6 bases and the J gene end by 5 bases; junction bases not matched to a gene: 10. Here the CDR3 DNA reads TGTGCCAGTAGCAGACAGGGTTGGTCGAACGAGCAGTACTTC. This gives the protein CASSRQGWSNEQYF.

The chain couples TRBV7-9 to TRBJ2-5; D uncertain. This CDR3 has 14 residues. V was clipped by 10 bases and J by 0 bases, with 15 bases between them. Germline lookup yields CDR1 SEHNR and CDR2 FQNEAQ (reference sequence). The CDR3: CATLELLHQETQYF. CDR3 sequence (DNA): TGTGCCACCCTGGAGCTATTACACCAAGAGACCCAGTACTTC.

The chain has TRBV15 and TRBJ2-1; the D is unclear. This CDR3 region has 13 residues. Germline lookup yields CDR1 LNHNV and CDR2 YYDKDF (reference sequence). The V gene lost 6 bases and the J gene lost 1 base, with 7 bases spanning the gap. DNA for the CDR3: TGTGCCACCAGGCAGACTTCCTACAATGAGCAGTTCTTC. Translated: CATRQTSYNEQFF.

The rearrangement links TRBV6-5 to TRBJ2-2, with D hard to call. The CDR3 totals 13 residues. CDR1 is MNHEY and CDR2 is SVGAGI in the germline V gene. Trimming stripped 2 bases from V and 8 bases from J, with 9 bases between. The CDR3 DNA reads as TGTGCCAGCAGTTACACACGATCGGGGGAGCTGTTTTTT. Translated, it gives CASSYTRSGELFF.

V usage is TRBV4-3 and J usage is TRBJ1-4; 10 bases map to TRBD1. The length of the CDR3 is 16 residues. V trimming: 4 bases; J trimming: 7 bases; junction bases outside the gene matches: 9. Germline V gene lookup returns CDR1 LGHNA and CDR2 YSLEER. The CDR3 spells CASSLTDRGLGEKLFF. CDR3 sequence (DNA): TGCGCCAGCAGCCTAACCGACAGGGGGCTGGGTGAAAAACTGTTTTTT.

This chain joins TRBV9 and TRBJ1-1; no reliable D call. The CDR3 runs 12 residues. Looked up from germline, CDR1 is SGDLS and CDR2 is YYNGEE. The V end was cut by 3 bases, the J end by 5 bases, with 8 bases between. CDR3 amino acids: CASSAPRTEAFF. The DNA of the CDR3 is TGTGCCAGCAGCGCCCCTCGAACTGAAGCTTTCTTT.

This chain connects TRBV30 to TRBJ1-5; 10 bases are a match to TRBD1. Per germline, CDR1 GTSNPN and CDR2 SVGIG (reference sequence). V lost 1 base, J lost 2 bases, and 2 bases stayed unmatched. This CDR3 comprises 15 residues. CDR3 coding DNA: TGTGCCTGGAGTGACGGGACAGGGGGCAATCAGCCCCAGCATTTT. This codes for CAWSDGTGGNQPQHF.

CDR3 bases: TGTGCCAGCAGCCAAACCCCGGGGGCGGGGCCGGGGGAAGCTTTCTTT. It translates to CASSQTPGAGPGEAFF. V gene TRBV5-6 combines with J gene TRBJ1-1; a weak D match, TRBD1 (6 bases). The CDR3 covers 16 residues. Per germline, CDR1 SGHDT and CDR2 YYEEEE. With 4 bases removed from V and 8 bases from J, the gap between germline ends came to 24 bases.

The V call is TRBV4-2, the J call TRBJ2-3, with TRBD1 identical over 7 bases. Unmatched junction bases numbered 7, after V lost 0 bases and J lost 4 bases. The CDR3 contains 16 residues. Germline V lookup: CDR1 LGHNA, CDR2 YNFKEQ. The CDR3 DNA reads TGTGCCAGCAGCCAAGAAGACAGGGCTGGCGCAGATACGCAGTATTTT. Translating it yields CASSQEDRAGADTQYF.

This clone was recorded only once. The rearrangement links TRBV6-5 to TRBJ1-1; 9 positions match TRBD1. This CDR3 has 14 amino acids. Germline trimming cut 6 bases from V and 5 bases from J; bases unmatched to any gene: 7. Germline V gene lookup returns CDR1 MNHEY and CDR2 SVGAGI. CDR3 loop: CASRVGTGLTEAFF. CDR3 bases: TGTGCCAGCAGAGTCGGGACAGGGCTTACTGAAGCTTTCTTT.

The chain is built from TRBV5-1 and TRBJ2-3; D is ambiguous. V shed 0 bases and J shed 5 bases, with 4 bases lying between them. From germline, CDR1 is SGHRS and CDR2 YFSETQ. CDR3 length: 12 amino acids. CDR3 nucleotides: TGCGCCAGCAGCTTGGCGGGAGATACGCAGTATTTT. Translation: CASSLAGDTQYF.

V and J are TRBV6-5 and TRBJ2-6; D is perhaps TRBD2 (6 bases). Trimming removed 4 bases from V and 2 bases from J, with 12 bases in between. The CDR3 contains 16 residues. Germline CDR1 and CDR2: MNHEY and SVGAGI. The CDR3 protein is CASSSKWGAGANVLTF. CDR3 in DNA: TGTGCCAGCAGTTCCAAATGGGGGGCTGGGGCCAACGTCCTGACTTTC.

The rearrangement links TRBV4-1 to TRBJ2-7; D is unclear. The CDR3 is made up of 14 amino acids. The V end was cut by 5 bases, the J end by 3 bases, with 14 bases between. CDR1 and CDR2 from the germline V gene are MGHRA and YSYEKL. CDR3 in amino acids: CASSLRVGNYEQYF. DNA of the CDR3: TGCGCCAGCAGCTTACGGGTCGGTAACTACGAGCAGTACTTC.

This chain links TRBV19 with TRBJ1-3; D gene unclear. CDR3 length: 12 amino acids. V was cut by 3 bases and J by 4 bases, with 4 bases left in between. The germline gives CDR1 LNHDA, CDR2 SQIVND (reference sequence). CDR3 DNA sequence: TGTGCCAGTAGTATCGGGGGAAACACCATATATTTT. It encodes CASSIGGNTIYF.

The rearrangement uses TRBV11-2 and TRBJ2-3; D may be TRBD2 (6 bases). Germline V gene sequence: CDR1 SGHAT, CDR2 FQNNGV. The V end lost 5 bases, the J end lost 4 bases, and 13 bases lay between the germline ends. This CDR3 comprises 14 residues. This CDR3 is CASSISGSADTQYF. CDR3 DNA: TGTGCCAGCAGCATTAGCGGATCGGCAGATACGCAGTATTTT. Combining the CDR3 with reference TRBV11-2 and TRBJ2-3 gives the whole variable domain EAGVAQSPRYKIIEKRQSVAFWCNPISGHATLYWYQQILGQGPKLLIQFQNNGVVDDSQLPKDRFSAERLKGVDSTLKIQPAKLEDSAVYLCASSISGSADTQYFGPGTRLTVL.

This clone has a single count. The CDR3 DNA is TGTGCCAGCAGCGTAGAAGGGACAGGGCACGAGCAGTACTTC. It encodes CASSVEGTGHEQYF. The chain carries TRBV9 and TRBJ2-7; TRBD1 agrees at 9 bases. Germline loops: CDR1 SGDLS, CDR2 YYNGEE. With 0 bases clipped from V and 5 bases from J, the junction kept 3 bases outside the gene matches. This CDR3 contains 14 residues.

V is TRBV19 and J is TRBJ2-1; D is undetermined. The V end lost 2 bases, the J end lost 4 bases, and 9 bases lay between the germline ends. The length of the CDR3 is 14 residues. CDR1 is LNHDA, CDR2 SQIVND, per germline (reference sequence). The CDR3 region has the DNA TGTGCCAGTAGTATATCGACCCTTTACAATGAGCAGTTCTTC. Protein product: CASSISTLYNEQFF.

The V gene is TRBV13, the J gene TRBJ2-3, with D possibly TRBD2 on 6 matching bases. The germline gives CDR1 PRHDT, CDR2 FYEKMQ (reference sequence). Trimming cost V 4 bases and J 6 bases, with 11 bases left between them. The CDR3 covers 13 residues. CDR3 in amino acids: CASSSPGSDTQYF. The CDR3 DNA reads as TGTGCCAGCAGCTCCCCCGGGAGCGATACGCAGTATTTT.

The rearrangement links TRBV6-5 to TRBJ2-3, with TRBD2 matching over 9 bases. Trimming removed 6 bases from V and 5 bases from J; junction bases left unmatched: 6. The CDR3 is 14 amino acids. Germline lookup yields CDR1 MNHEY and CDR2 SVGAGI. The CDR3 DNA reads TGTGCCAGCAGGGGTAGCGGGAGAATAGATACGCAGTATTTT. Its protein product is CASRGSGRIDTQYF.

The chain is built from TRBV14 and TRBJ2-1, with TRBD2 matching 7 bases. The CDR3 consists of 16 residues. Germline V gene data show CDR1 as SGHDN and CDR2 as FVKESK. V was clipped by 2 bases and J by 6 bases; unmatched bases: 10. CDR3 region: CASSQFSGPPLNEQFF. CDR3 sequence (DNA): TGTGCCAGCAGCCAATTTAGCGGGCCCCCTCTCAATGAGCAGTTCTTC.

The rearrangement links TRBV29-1 to TRBJ2-7; D is undetermined. The V and J ends lost 5 bases and 3 bases respectively, with 14 bases between them. This CDR3 contains 13 residues. The germline CDR1 and CDR2 sequences are SQVTM and ANQGSEA. The chain's CDR3 is CSVPPLSSYEQYF. The CDR3 DNA reads as TGCAGCGTTCCCCCCCTTAGCAGCTACGAGCAGTACTTC.

This clone was observed once. V and J are TRBV9 and TRBJ2-3, with unresolved D. V shed 0 bases and J shed 2 bases, with 10 bases lying between them. From germline, CDR1 is SGDLS and CDR2 YYNGEE. There are 15 residues in the CDR3. DNA for the CDR3: TGTGCCAGCAGCGTAGACGGCTCATCCACAGATACGCAGTATTTT. The encoded protein is CASSVDGSSTDTQYF. Full variable domain (rest looked up from reference TRBV9 and TRBJ2-3): DSGVTQTPKHLITATGQRVTLRCSPRSGDLSVYWYQQSLDQGLQFLIQYYNGEERAKGNILERFSAQQFPDLHSELNLSSLELGDSALYFCASSVDGSSTDTQYFGPGTRLTVL.

This clone is termed medium-sized. The chain employs TRBV4-2 and TRBJ2-1; no reliable D call. This CDR3 has 14 residues. Trimming shortened V by 0 bases and J by 5 bases, and 8 bases separated the two germline ends. Germline assignment: CDR1 LGHNA and CDR2 YNFKEQ. CDR3 DNA sequence: TGTGCCAGCAGCCAAGATCCTTCCAACAATGAGCAGTTCTTC. It yields the protein CASSQDPSNNEQFF.

The chain uses TRBV2 and TRBJ2-1, with 16 bases fitting TRBD2. Germline V CDR1 and CDR2: SNHLY, FYNNEI. The V gene end was trimmed by 8 bases and the J gene end by 4 bases; junction bases not matched to a gene: 5. This CDR3 has 16 amino acids. CDR3 nucleotide sequence: TGTGCCAGCTGGGGACTAGCGGGAGGGGGTTACAATGAGCAGTTCTTC. Translation: CASWGLAGGGYNEQFF. Combining the CDR3 with reference TRBV2 and TRBJ2-1 gives the whole variable domain EPEVTQTPSHQVTQMGQEVILRCVPISNHLYFYWYRQILGQKVEFLVSFYNNEISEKSEIFDDQFSVERPDGSNFTLKIRSTKLEDSAMYFCASWGLAGGGYNEQFFGPGTRLTVL.

The gene calls are TRBV28 and TRBJ2-5, with TRBD2 matching over 9 bases. The J segment lost 0 bases and the V segment lost 3 bases, leaving 5 bases of the junction unmatched. The germline gives CDR1 MDHEN, CDR2 SYDVKM. This CDR3 spans 16 amino acids. CDR3: CASSFLAGDNQETQYF. The CDR3 region has the DNA TGTGCCAGCAGTTTCTTAGCGGGGGATAACCAAGAGACCCAGTACTTC. The variable domain in full, completed from reference TRBV28 and TRBJ2-5, reads DVKVTQSSRYLVKRTGEKVFLECVQDMDHENMFWYRQDPGLGLRLIYFSYDVKMKEKGDIPEGYSVSREKKERFSLILESASTNQTSMYLCASSFLAGDNQETQYFGPGTRLLVL.